Below, one TCR beta chain is given with its context. This clonotype has more than one count but fewer than ten. Its binding antigen is unknown. One base away there is no much larger clone; base qualities are not given. This specimen comes from a study of CD8 T cells in ankylosing spondylitis (dated by TCRdb to the late 2010s). A note on the overall study: The study set out to find disease-linked TCR variants by profiling T cell receptor beta repertoires in ankylosing spondylitis patients and healthy donors. The full study cohort comprised some 27 ankylosing spondylitis patients and 85 to 120 healthy donors. Samples of peripheral blood were taken, and for ankylosing spondylitis patients, synovial fluid was collected as well. Paper-wide results and their limitations: Blood from ankylosing spondylitis patients appeared to be characterized by a TCR beta motif composed of eight highly homologous amino acid variants. Some motif variants were previously reported in synovial fluid and blood of reactive arthritis patients, suggesting common disease-initiation mechanisms. The disease-linked clones were reported to be significantly enriched in matched synovial fluid samples from ankylosing spondylitis patients. The disease-linked clones showed a CD8+ phenotype and occurred at relatively low frequencies in peripheral blood.

The V end gives up 1 base and the J end 4 bases, leaving 3 bases in the junction not matched to a gene. CDR1 SGHRS and CDR2 YFSETQ are derived from the germline V gene. The CDR3 covers 15 residues, taking in both the cysteine and the phenylalanine. Of the read, only the CDR3 DNA is kept; its 45 bases are in frame from base 1. Sequencing was performed on an Illumina HiSeq 2500. Quantitative 5'-RACE with molecular barcodes was used to prepare TCR beta libraries. From the authors' description of their analysis: To identify disease-linked TCR variants, a new computational method was used, one built on a probabilistic model of VDJ rearrangement. TCRdb passed the public sequencing reads through fastp at Q25 and MiXCR, retaining productive beta sequences. Every entry covers one CDR3 protein and lists the most common genes and DNA from its rows. TCRdb, rather than the study authors, made the V and J calls. This sample comprises approximately 440,000 distinct CDR3 sequences, roughly a sixth of them detected only once. The ten largest clones add up to approximately 1% of the sample.

Rearrangement joined TRBV5-1 to TRBJ2-3, and 10 bases in between align with TRBD2. Input material: blood, either unsorted or a sorted T cell fraction (not recorded which). The receptor was derived from a male donor with ankylosing spondylitis. The DNA is as follows: TGCGCCAGCAGCTTGTGGAGCGGGGGGGCAGATACGCAGTATTTT. Its coded protein is CASSLWSGGADTQYF.